This paragraph covers one T cell receptor beta chain sequence. Profiling relied on immunoSEQ multiplex PCR, and the TCRdb table lists in-frame clones only, not all of them. The sample consists of some 210,000 clones, approximately 90% of them appearing once. The sample is drawn from a study of control samples from healthy donors and cancer patients. The V end was cut by 3 bases, the J end by 8 bases, with 16 bases between. Looked up from germline, CDR1 is SGHTA and CDR2 is FQGNSA. This CDR3 is 14 amino acids long. J is TRBJ1-1 and V is TRBV7-2; weak D call: TRBD1 (5 bases). Sequences were obtained from blood. The sequence came from a man younger than 45 in good health. CDR3 sequence reads: CASSFHGWRGEAFF. CDR3 nucleotide sequence: TGTGCCAGCAGCTTCCATGGGTGGCGGGGGGAAGCTTTCTTT.